The rows below give T cell receptor beta chains drawn from one sample of a study of shared clonotypes between healthy human individuals. Using immunoSEQ multiplex PCR, the repertoire was profiled, and TCRdb retains in-frame clones only, with some absent. There are about 2 million clones in the sample; roughly 94% occur only once, and 0.13% lies in the top ten. What was sequenced was naive CD4+ T cells sorted from blood. These receptors all come from a young man in good health. Each CDR3 is given with its conserved first and last residue. Fields, in order: D gene, J gene, clone size, V gene, CDR3 DNA, CDR3 protein. D genes are given only for firm matches. Size is omitted from some rows. Given values are once, few, many or a class for expanded clones.

D: -; J: TRBJ2-1; size: -; V: TRBV5-1; DNA: TGCGCCAGCAGCTTGGTAACCGGAGGGAGCTACAATGAGCAGTTCTTC; CDR3: CASSLVTGGSYNEQFF
D: -; J: TRBJ1-4; size: -; V: TRBV28; DNA: TGTGCCAGCAGTCCCACGGGGGGCTCAAGAACTAATGAAAAACTGTTTTTT; CDR3: CASSPTGGSRTNEKLFF
D: -; J: TRBJ2-2; size: -; V: TRBV7-2; DNA: TGTGCCAGCAGCTCCTTAGCGGTCCCTACGGCCGGGGAGCTGTTTTTT; CDR3: CASSSLAVPTAGELFF
D: TRBD2; J: TRBJ2-1; size: -; V: TRBV6-1; DNA: TGTGCCAGCAGTGACCTAGTAGCGGGATACAATGAGCAGTTCTTC; CDR3: CASSDLVAGYNEQFF
D: TRBD2; J: TRBJ2-5; size: -; V: TRBV7-6; DNA: TGTGCCAGCAGCTTTTACGTGGGAGGGGCCCCCGGGCAAGAGACCCAGTACTTC; CDR3: CASSFYVGGAPGQETQYF
D: -; J: TRBJ2-7; size: -; V: TRBV19; DNA: TGTGCCAGTAGTATAGAAAGGAGCTCCTACGAGCAGTACTTC; CDR3: CASSIERSSYEQYF
D: TRBD1; J: TRBJ1-3; size: -; V: TRBV11-2; DNA: TGTGCCAGCAGCAGAGTTAACAGGGGCTCTGGAAACACCATATATTTT; CDR3: CASSRVNRGSGNTIYF
D: TRBD1; J: TRBJ2-1; size: -; V: TRBV19; DNA: TGTGCCAGTAGTCCAGTGGGACAGGGGATTTACAATGAGCAGTTCTTC; CDR3: CASSPVGQGIYNEQFF
D: -; J: TRBJ2-7; size: -; V: TRBV18; DNA: TGTGCCAGCTCACCAGGGGCGCAGACCCTTGTCGAGCAGTACTTC; CDR3: CASSPGAQTLVEQYF
D: TRBD1; J: TRBJ2-5; size: -; V: TRBV6-5; DNA: TGTGCCAGCAGTTACTCGAGAGGGGGCACTGAGACCCAGTACTTC; CDR3: CASSYSRGGTETQYF
D: TRBD2; J: TRBJ2-7; size: once; V: TRBV6-1; DNA: TGTGCCAGCAGTGGACTAGCGGGAAGGTACGAGCAGTACTTC; CDR3: CASSGLAGRYEQYF
D: TRBD1; J: TRBJ2-4; size: -; V: TRBV6-5; DNA: TGTGCCAGCAGTTCAGGACAGGGATCTTGGTACTTC; CDR3: CASSSGQGSWYF
D: -; J: TRBJ1-2; size: -; V: TRBV11-2; DNA: TGTGCCAGCAGCCCCCAAGGGGCCGGCGGCTATGGCTACACCTTC; CDR3: CASSPQGAGGYGYTF
D: -; J: TRBJ1-1; size: -; V: TRBV2; DNA: TGTGCCAGCACCGAGGGGGGTGCCTTGAACACTGAAGCTTTCTTT; CDR3: CASTEGGALNTEAFF
D: -; J: TRBJ2-1; size: once; V: TRBV10-2; DNA: TGCGCCAGCAGAGAGGGGACCAAACAGTTCTTC; CDR3: CASREGTKQFF
D: -; J: TRBJ2-3; size: -; V: TRBV28; DNA: TGTGCCAGCAGCCCTCCCGGTTTTCGTGACAGGCCTCGGACAGATACGCAGTATTTT; CDR3: CASSPPGFRDRPRTDTQYF
D: TRBD1; J: TRBJ2-7; size: -; V: TRBV29-1; DNA: TGCAGCGCCGGAAAGACAGGGTTGGGAAGGAACGAGCAGTACTTC; CDR3: CSAGKTGLGRNEQYF
D: -; J: TRBJ1-5; size: -; V: TRBV30; DNA: TGTGCCTGGACCACCCAGGGAGGTCAGCCCCAGCATTTT; CDR3: CAWTTQGGQPQHF
D: -; J: TRBJ2-2; size: once; V: TRBV10-3; DNA: TGTGCCATCGGGGAAGGGGAAGCCGGGGAGCTGTTTTTT; CDR3: CAIGEGEAGELFF
D: TRBD2; J: TRBJ2-7; size: -; V: TRBV5-4; DNA: TGTGCCAGCAGCTTGGCCTTAACTAGCGGAACCCACGAGCAGTACTTC; CDR3: CASSLALTSGTHEQYF
D: TRBD1; J: TRBJ1-5; size: -; V: TRBV5-5; DNA: TGTGCCAGCAGCTCAGGACAGGGGGCTCATCAGCCCCAGCATTTT; CDR3: CASSSGQGAHQPQHF
D: -; J: TRBJ1-3; size: -; V: TRBV4-1; DNA: TGCGCCAGCAGCCACACCGCGGGGGATGCCTCTGGAAACACCATATATTTT; CDR3: CASSHTAGDASGNTIYF
D: -; J: TRBJ1-5; size: -; V: TRBV6-1; DNA: TGTGCCAGCAGTGCAGGGGAGCAGGGTTGGGTCGAGAATCAGCCCCAGCATTTT; CDR3: CASSAGEQGWVENQPQHF
D: -; J: TRBJ2-5; size: -; V: TRBV7-2; DNA: TGTGCCAGCAGCTTAAGGGGTGAGACCCAGTACTTC; CDR3: CASSLRGETQYF
D: TRBD2; J: TRBJ2-7; size: -; V: TRBV12-5; DNA: TGTGCTAGTGGTTTGACGCGACGACTAGCGGGAGACTACGAGCAGTACTTC; CDR3: CASGLTRRLAGDYEQYF
D: -; J: TRBJ2-1; size: -; V: TRBV6-1; DNA: TGTGCCAGCAGTGGCCTAGCGTGGTACTCCTACAATGAGCAGTTCTTC; CDR3: CASSGLAWYSYNEQFF
D: TRBD2; J: TRBJ2-7; size: -; V: TRBV5-6; DNA: TGTGCCAGCAGGACTAGCGGGAGTTCCTACGAGCAGTACTTC; CDR3: CASRTSGSSYEQYF
D: -; J: TRBJ2-5; size: -; V: TRBV7-9; DNA: TGTGCCAGCAGCTTAAGCAGGGTCGCGGAGACCCAGTACTTC; CDR3: CASSLSRVAETQYF
D: -; J: TRBJ2-2; size: -; V: TRBV18; DNA: TGTGCCAGCTCAAAACAGGAAAACACCGGGGAGCTGTTTTTT; CDR3: CASSKQENTGELFF
D: -; J: TRBJ2-3; size: -; V: TRBV5-1; DNA: TGCGCCAGCAGCTACGACGGAACAGATACGCAGTATTTT; CDR3: CASSYDGTDTQYF
D: -; J: TRBJ2-7; size: -; V: TRBV5-4; DNA: TGTGCCAGCAGCTTGGAGGGAGTACTATCCGAGCAGTACTTC; CDR3: CASSLEGVLSEQYF
D: TRBD2; J: TRBJ2-2; size: -; V: TRBV5-1; DNA: TGCGCCAGCAGCCCGCGGGAGACCGGGGAGCTGTTTTTT; CDR3: CASSPRETGELFF
D: -; J: TRBJ1-6; size: -; V: TRBV7-8; DNA: TGTGCCAGCAGCCACGATCCCTGGGAAAGCAATTCACCCCTCCACTTT; CDR3: CASSHDPWESNSPLHF
D: TRBD1; J: TRBJ1-1; size: -; V: TRBV6-5; DNA: TGTGCCAGCAGCCGCGGACAGGGCACTGAAGCTTTCTTT; CDR3: CASSRGQGTEAFF
D: -; J: TRBJ2-7; size: -; V: TRBV18; DNA: TGTGCCAGCTCACCAACGGGACCTGCAACCTACGAGCAGTACTTC; CDR3: CASSPTGPATYEQYF
D: -; J: TRBJ1-2; size: -; V: TRBV28; DNA: TGTGCCAGCAGCCGGTGGGGGGCAGATGGCTACACCTTC; CDR3: CASSRWGADGYTF
D: -; J: TRBJ2-2; size: -; V: TRBV27; DNA: TGTGCCAGCAGTGATACCGGGGAGCTGTTTTTT; CDR3: CASSDTGELFF
D: TRBD2; J: TRBJ2-7; size: -; V: TRBV5-4; DNA: TGTGCCAGCAGCCCCGGACTAGCGCTCTACGAGCAGTACTTC; CDR3: CASSPGLALYEQYF
D: TRBD1; J: TRBJ1-1; size: -; V: TRBV7-9; DNA: TGTGCCAGCAGCTTTCAGGGGGGAGTGAACACTGAAGCTTTCTTT; CDR3: CASSFQGGVNTEAFF
D: -; J: TRBJ2-3; size: -; V: TRBV6-4; DNA: TGTGCCAGCAGTGACTACGGGAATACGCAGTATTTT; CDR3: CASSDYGNTQYF
D: -; J: TRBJ1-1; size: many; V: TRBV7-8; DNA: TGTGCCAGCAGCCCGGAGAGGCGTGATGAAGCTTTCTTT; CDR3: CASSPERRDEAFF
D: -; J: TRBJ1-6; size: -; V: TRBV2; DNA: TGTGCCAGCAGTGATCCGACAGGAAGATCACCCCTCCACTTT; CDR3: CASSDPTGRSPLHF
D: TRBD1; J: TRBJ2-2; size: -; V: TRBV5-6; DNA: TGTGCCAGCAGCCTCCTGACAGGGGGGTGGACCGGGGAGCTGTTTTTT; CDR3: CASSLLTGGWTGELFF
D: -; J: TRBJ2-7; size: -; V: TRBV7-2; DNA: TGTGCCAGCAGCGCCCCGGGACTTTTCACCTACGAGCAGTACTTC; CDR3: CASSAPGLFTYEQYF
D: -; J: TRBJ2-7; size: -; V: TRBV5-1; DNA: TGCGCCAGCAGCTTGTATGTAACTCGGGGGTATCCGACCTACGAGCAGTACTTC; CDR3: CASSLYVTRGYPTYEQYF
D: TRBD2; J: TRBJ2-1; size: once; V: TRBV11-2; DNA: TGTGCCAGCAGCAAATTAGCGGGAGAAAGGTACAATGAGCAGTTCTTC; CDR3: CASSKLAGERYNEQFF
D: -; J: TRBJ2-1; size: -; V: TRBV2; DNA: TGTGCCAGCAGGGTCGGTGGGAGCAATGAGCAGTTCTTC; CDR3: CASRVGGSNEQFF
D: -; J: TRBJ1-6; size: -; V: TRBV27; DNA: TGTGCCAGCAGTTTCTTCCGGAGCTCCTATAATTCACCCCTCCACTTT; CDR3: CASSFFRSSYNSPLHF
D: TRBD1; J: TRBJ2-5; size: -; V: TRBV7-3; DNA: TGTGCCAGCAGCTTTGACAGGGAAGAGACCCAGTACTTC; CDR3: CASSFDREETQYF
D: TRBD1; J: TRBJ1-2; size: -; V: TRBV28; DNA: TGTGCCAGCAGTTTACGGGACAGGTCCCTAGGTGGCTACACCTTC; CDR3: CASSLRDRSLGGYTF
D: -; J: TRBJ2-7; size: -; V: TRBV12-1; DNA: TGTGCCAGCAGCTCCGAAGGGGGCGACAGGGGAACCTACGAGCAGTACTTC; CDR3: CASSSEGGDRGTYEQYF
D: -; J: TRBJ2-1; size: -; V: TRBV7-2; DNA: TGTGCCAGCAGCGCCCACTCCTACAATGAGCAGTTCTTC; CDR3: CASSAHSYNEQFF
D: -; J: TRBJ1-6; size: -; V: TRBV5-1; DNA: TGCGCCAGCAGCCCCGACAGTAAAGGTTCACCCCTCCACTTT; CDR3: CASSPDSKGSPLHF
D: -; J: TRBJ2-7; size: few; V: TRBV2; DNA: TGTGCCAGCACGGGCTTACACTACGAGCAGTACTTC; CDR3: CASTGLHYEQYF
D: -; J: TRBJ1-2; size: -; V: TRBV7-3; DNA: TGTGCCAGCAGCTTGTCAGGGGCCGGTGGCTACACCTTC; CDR3: CASSLSGAGGYTF
D: -; J: TRBJ2-2; size: -; V: TRBV5-1; DNA: TGCGCCAGCGGAGAGGTCGCCACCGGGGAGCTGTTTTTT; CDR3: CASGEVATGELFF
D: -; J: TRBJ2-5; size: -; V: TRBV6-6; DNA: TGTGCCAGCAGTTCGAACATGCAAGAGACCCAGTACTTC; CDR3: CASSSNMQETQYF
D: -; J: TRBJ2-7; size: -; V: TRBV6-1; DNA: TGTGCCAGCAGAAAACCCACCTACGAGCAGTACTTC; CDR3: CASRKPTYEQYF
D: -; J: TRBJ1-1; size: -; V: TRBV30; DNA: TGTGCCTGGAGTGCGGGGGAAGCTTTCTTT; CDR3: CAWSAGEAFF
D: TRBD1; J: TRBJ1-4; size: -; V: TRBV6-1; DNA: TGTGCCAGCAGTGCTACCGGACAGGGGGCGGCTTGGGAAAAACTGTTTTTT; CDR3: CASSATGQGAAWEKLFF